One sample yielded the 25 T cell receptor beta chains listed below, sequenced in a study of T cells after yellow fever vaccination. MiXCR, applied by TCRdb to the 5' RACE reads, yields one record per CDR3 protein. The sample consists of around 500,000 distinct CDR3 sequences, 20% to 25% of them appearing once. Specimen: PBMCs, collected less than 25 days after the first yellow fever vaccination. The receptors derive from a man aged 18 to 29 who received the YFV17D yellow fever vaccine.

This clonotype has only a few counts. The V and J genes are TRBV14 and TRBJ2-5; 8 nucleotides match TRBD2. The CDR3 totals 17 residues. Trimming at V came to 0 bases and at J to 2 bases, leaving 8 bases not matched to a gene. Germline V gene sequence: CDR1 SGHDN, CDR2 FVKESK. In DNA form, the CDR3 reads TGTGCCAGCAGCCAAGAAGGTAGCGGGGCCCTGCAAGAGACCCAGTACTTC. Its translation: CASSQEGSGALQETQYF. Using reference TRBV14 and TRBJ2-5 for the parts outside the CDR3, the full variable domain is EAGVTQFPSHSVIEKGQTVTLRCDPISGHDNLYWYRRVMGKEIKFLLHFVKESKQDESGMPNNRFLAERTGGTYSTLKVQPAELEDSGVYFCASSQEGSGALQETQYFGPGTRLLVL.

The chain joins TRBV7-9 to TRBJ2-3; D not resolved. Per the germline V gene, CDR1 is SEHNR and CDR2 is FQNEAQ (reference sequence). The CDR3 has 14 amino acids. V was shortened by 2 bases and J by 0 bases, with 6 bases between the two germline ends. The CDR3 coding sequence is TGTGCCAGCAGCTTACATGGTAGCACAGATACGCAGTATTTT. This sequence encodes CASSLHGSTDTQYF.

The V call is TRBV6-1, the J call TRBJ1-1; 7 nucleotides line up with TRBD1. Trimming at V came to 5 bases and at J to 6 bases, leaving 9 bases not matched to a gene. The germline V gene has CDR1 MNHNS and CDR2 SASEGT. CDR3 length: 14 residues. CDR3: CASSRGTASPEAFF. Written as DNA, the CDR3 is TGTGCCAGCAGTCGAGGGACAGCGAGTCCTGAAGCTTTCTTT.

CDR3 sequence reads: CASSRGGRGGGDTQYF. CDR3 DNA: TGTGCCAGCAGCCGGGGGGGTCGGGGCGGGGGAGATACGCAGTATTTT. The chain couples TRBV7-2 to TRBJ2-3, with 8 bases fitting TRBD2. Germline-derived CDR1 and CDR2 are SGHTA and FQGNSA. J lost 5 bases, V lost 5 bases, and 12 bases had no gene match. The CDR3 totals 16 residues.

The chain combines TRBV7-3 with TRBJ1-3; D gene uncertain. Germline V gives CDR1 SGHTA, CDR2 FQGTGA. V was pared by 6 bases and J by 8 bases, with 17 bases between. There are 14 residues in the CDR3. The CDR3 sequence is CASRLNGLQDTIYF. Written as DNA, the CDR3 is TGTGCCAGCAGGCTAAACGGGCTTCAGGACACCATATATTTT.

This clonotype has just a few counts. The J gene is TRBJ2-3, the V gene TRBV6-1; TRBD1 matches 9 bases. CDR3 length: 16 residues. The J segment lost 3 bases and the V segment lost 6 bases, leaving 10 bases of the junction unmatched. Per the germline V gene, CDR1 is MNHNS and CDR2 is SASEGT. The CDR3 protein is CASRGSGTGLTDTQYF. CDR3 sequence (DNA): TGTGCCAGCAGGGGTTCCGGGACAGGGTTGACAGATACGCAGTATTTT.

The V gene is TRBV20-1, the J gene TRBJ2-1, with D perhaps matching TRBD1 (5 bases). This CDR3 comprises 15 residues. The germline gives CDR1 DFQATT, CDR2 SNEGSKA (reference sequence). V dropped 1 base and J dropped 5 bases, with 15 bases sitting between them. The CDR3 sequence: CSARVQGSLHNEQFF. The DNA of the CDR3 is TGCAGTGCTAGAGTTCAGGGTTCCCTTCACAATGAGCAGTTCTTC.

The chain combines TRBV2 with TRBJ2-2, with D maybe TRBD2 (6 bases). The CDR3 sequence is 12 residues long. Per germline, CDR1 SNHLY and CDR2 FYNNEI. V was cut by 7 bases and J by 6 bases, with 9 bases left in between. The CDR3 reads CASTREAGELFF. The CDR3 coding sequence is TGTGCCAGCACGAGGGAGGCCGGGGAGCTGTTTTTT.

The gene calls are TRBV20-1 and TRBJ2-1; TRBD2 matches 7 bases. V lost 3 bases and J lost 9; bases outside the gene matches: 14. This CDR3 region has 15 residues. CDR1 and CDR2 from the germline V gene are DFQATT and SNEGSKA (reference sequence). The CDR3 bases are TGCAGTGCTAGTTACGCGCGGGGGTTATACGCTGAGCAGTTCTTC. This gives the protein CSASYARGLYAEQFF.

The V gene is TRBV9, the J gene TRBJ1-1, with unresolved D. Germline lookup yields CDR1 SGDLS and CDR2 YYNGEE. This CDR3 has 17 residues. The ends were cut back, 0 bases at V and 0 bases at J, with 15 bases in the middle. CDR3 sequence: CASSVAPGNFMNTEAFF. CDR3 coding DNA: TGTGCCAGCAGCGTAGCCCCCGGGAACTTCATGAACACTGAAGCTTTCTTT.

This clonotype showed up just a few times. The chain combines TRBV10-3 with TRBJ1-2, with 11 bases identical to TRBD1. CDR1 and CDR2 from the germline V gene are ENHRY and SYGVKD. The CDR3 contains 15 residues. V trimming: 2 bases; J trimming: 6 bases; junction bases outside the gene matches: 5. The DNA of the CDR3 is TGTGCCATCAGTGAGCGGACAGGGGGCGGGAATGGCTACACCTTC. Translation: CAISERTGGGNGYTF.

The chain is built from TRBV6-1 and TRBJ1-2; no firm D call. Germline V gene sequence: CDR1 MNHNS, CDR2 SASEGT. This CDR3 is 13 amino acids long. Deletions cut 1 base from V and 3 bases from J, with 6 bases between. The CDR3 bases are TGTGCCAGCAGTGAAGTGCAGGACTATGGCTACACCTTC. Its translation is CASSEVQDYGYTF.

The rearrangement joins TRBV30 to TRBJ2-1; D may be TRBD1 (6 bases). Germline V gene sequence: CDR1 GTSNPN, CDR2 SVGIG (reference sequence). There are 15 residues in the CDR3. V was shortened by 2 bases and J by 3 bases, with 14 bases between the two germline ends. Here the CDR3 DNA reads TGTGCCTGGAGTAGAAGCCAGGGGCGCTACAATGAGCAGTTCTTC. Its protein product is CAWSRSQGRYNEQFF.

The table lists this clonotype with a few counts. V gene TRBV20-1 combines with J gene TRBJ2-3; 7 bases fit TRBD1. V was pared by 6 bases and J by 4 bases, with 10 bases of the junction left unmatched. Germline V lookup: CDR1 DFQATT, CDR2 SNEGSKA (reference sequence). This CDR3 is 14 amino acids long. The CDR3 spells CSARAGGFSDTQYF. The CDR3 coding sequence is TGCAGTGCCCGAGCAGGGGGTTTTTCAGATACGCAGTATTTT.

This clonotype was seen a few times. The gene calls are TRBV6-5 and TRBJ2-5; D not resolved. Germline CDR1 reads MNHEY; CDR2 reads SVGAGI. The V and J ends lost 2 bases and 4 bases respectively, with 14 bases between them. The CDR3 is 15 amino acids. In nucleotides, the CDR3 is TGTGCCAGCAGTTACCCCACAAGGGCCCGAGAGACCCAGTACTTC. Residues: CASSYPTRARETQYF.

The CDR3: CASSLAGARQPQHF. For the CDR3, the DNA is TGTGCCAGCAGTTTAGCAGGGGCGCGTCAGCCCCAGCATTTT. The V gene is TRBV12-3 or TRBV12-4, the J gene TRBJ1-5; TRBD1 might be the D (5 bases). CDR3 length: 14 amino acids. V was clipped by 0 bases and J by 6 bases, with 9 bases between them.

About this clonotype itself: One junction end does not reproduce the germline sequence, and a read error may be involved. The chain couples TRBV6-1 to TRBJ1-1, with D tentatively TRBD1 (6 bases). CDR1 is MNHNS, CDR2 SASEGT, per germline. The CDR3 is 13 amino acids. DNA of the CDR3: TGTGCCATCAGTGAAACAGGGAGCACTGAAGCTTTCTTT. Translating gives CAISETGSTEAFF.

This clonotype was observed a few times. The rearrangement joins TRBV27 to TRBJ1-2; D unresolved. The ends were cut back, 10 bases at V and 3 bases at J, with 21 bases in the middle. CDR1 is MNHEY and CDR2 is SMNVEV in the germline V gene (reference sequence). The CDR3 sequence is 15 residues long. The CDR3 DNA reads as TGTGCCACCGCGGCCAGGTTCGGGTTTGACTATGGCTACACCTTC. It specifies CATAARFGFDYGYTF.

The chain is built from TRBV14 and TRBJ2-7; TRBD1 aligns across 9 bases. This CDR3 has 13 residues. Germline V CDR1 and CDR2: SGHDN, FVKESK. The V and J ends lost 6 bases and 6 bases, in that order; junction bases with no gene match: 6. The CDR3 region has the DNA TGTGCCAGCAGTCGACAGGGGGGTAGCGAGCAGTACTTC. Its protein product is CASSRQGGSEQYF.

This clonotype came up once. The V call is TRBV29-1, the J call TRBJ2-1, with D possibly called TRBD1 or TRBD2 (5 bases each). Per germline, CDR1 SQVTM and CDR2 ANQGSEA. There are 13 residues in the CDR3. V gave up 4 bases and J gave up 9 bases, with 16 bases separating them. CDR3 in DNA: TGCAGCGTTGGTGGAGGTGGGGCGGGTGAGCAGTTCTTC. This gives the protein CSVGGGGAGEQFF.

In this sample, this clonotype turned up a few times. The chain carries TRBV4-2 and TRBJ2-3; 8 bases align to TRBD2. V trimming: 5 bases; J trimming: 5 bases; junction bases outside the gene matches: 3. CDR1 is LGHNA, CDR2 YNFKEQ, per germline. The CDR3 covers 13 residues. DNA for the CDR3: TGTGCCAGCAGCGGGACTAGTATAGATACGCAGTATTTT. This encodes CASSGTSIDTQYF.

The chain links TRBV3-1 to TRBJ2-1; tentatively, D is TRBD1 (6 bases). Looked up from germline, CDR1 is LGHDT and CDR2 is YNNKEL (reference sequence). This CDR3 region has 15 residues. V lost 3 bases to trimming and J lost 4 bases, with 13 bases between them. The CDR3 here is CASSQATGTYNEQFF. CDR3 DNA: TGTGCCAGCAGCCAGGCTACCGGGACATACAATGAGCAGTTCTTC.

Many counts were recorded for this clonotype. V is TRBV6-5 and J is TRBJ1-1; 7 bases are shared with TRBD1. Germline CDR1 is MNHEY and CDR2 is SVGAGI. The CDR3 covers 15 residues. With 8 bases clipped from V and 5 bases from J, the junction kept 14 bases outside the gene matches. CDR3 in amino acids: CASGSGGAGLTEAFF. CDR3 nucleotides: TGTGCCAGCGGTTCAGGGGGGGCTGGTTTAACTGAAGCTTTCTTT.

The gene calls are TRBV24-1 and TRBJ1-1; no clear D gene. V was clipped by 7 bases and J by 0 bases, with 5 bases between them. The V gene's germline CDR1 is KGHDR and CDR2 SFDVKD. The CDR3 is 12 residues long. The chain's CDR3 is CATRVLNTEAFF. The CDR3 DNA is TGTGCCACCAGAGTACTGAACACTGAAGCTTTCTTT.

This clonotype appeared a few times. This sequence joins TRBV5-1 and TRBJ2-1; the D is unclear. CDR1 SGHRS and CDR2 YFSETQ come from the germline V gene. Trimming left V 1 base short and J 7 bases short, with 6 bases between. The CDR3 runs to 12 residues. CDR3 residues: CASSLRRNEQFF. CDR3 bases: TGCGCCAGCAGCTTGCGGCGTAATGAGCAGTTCTTC.